This T cell receptor beta chain appears in the sequencing data of a study of cytomegalovirus exposure and HLA in healthy donors. Study-wide points: Owing to their indistinguishability, certain V segments, notably TRBV6-2 and TRBV6-3, were excluded. A later analysis associated some 16,000 TCR beta sequences with HLA alleles at a 0.05 false discovery rate. It was reportedly the case that the classifier diagnosed cytomegalovirus status with high specificity and sensitivity.

The CDR3 contains 16 residues. The ends were cut back, 1 base at V and 0 bases at J, with 10 bases in the middle. The germline CDR1 and CDR2 sequences are SGHAT and FQNNGV. This PCR relied on a set of 60 Vbeta primers and 13 Jbeta primers. The data were produced by immunoSEQ multiplex PCR, yet TCRdb's version contains in-frame clones alone and is incomplete. The sample comprises more than 95,000 clones, approximately 10% of which are singletons, and around 4.6% rests with the top ten. This clone was observed at least ten times. What it recognizes is unknown. Each of the donors was a healthy bone marrow donor.

The V gene is TRBV11-2, the J gene TRBJ1-5, with TRBD1 as a possible D gene (6 bases). Source material: PBMCs. This clonotype was sampled from a woman under 30 in good health and CMV-seropositive. The CDR3, as DNA: TGTGCCAGCAGCTTAGGAGGGACAACTAGCAATCAGCCCCAGCATTTT. Its translation is CASSLGGTTSNQPQHF.